This entry lists 4 T cell receptor beta chains sequenced from one sample in a study of PD-1 blockade in classical Hodgkin lymphoma. Produced via immunoSEQ multiplex PCR; TCRdb's table is partial and in-frame only. Here the sample spans roughly 100,000 clones, around 78% being singletons. Time point: cycle 4 day 1 (C4D1), after six to seven weeks of nivolumab. Every patient relapsed after autologous stem cell transplantation, and brentuximab vedotin exposure varied. Material: peripheral blood mononuclear cells (PBMCs), obtained before the fourth cycle of nivolumab. Receptors were obtained from a human donor with classical Hodgkin lymphoma.

This clone came up once. This chain connects TRBV6-6 to TRBJ1-2; the D is unclear. Trimming pared 2 bases from V and 4 bases from J, leaving 14 bases between. Germline-derived CDR1 and CDR2 are MNHNY and SVGAGI (reference sequence). This CDR3 is built from 15 residues. CDR3 region: CASSYVPEPIYGYTF. CDR3 bases: TGTGCCAGCAGTTACGTCCCAGAGCCTATCTATGGCTACACCTTC.

This clone has just a few counts. The chain is built from TRBV13 and TRBJ2-7; 12 positions agree with TRBD2. CDR3 length equals 15 residues. Germline values: CDR1 PRHDT, CDR2 FYEKMQ (reference sequence). J was trimmed by 2 bases and V by 4 bases; bases with no gene match: 3. CDR3 amino acids: CASSSRTSGTYEQYF. CDR3 DNA sequence: TGTGCCAGCAGCTCCCGGACTAGCGGGACCTACGAGCAGTACTTC.

V usage is TRBV7-2 and J usage is TRBJ2-3; D possibly matches TRBD1 or TRBD2 (5 bases each). This CDR3 is built from 15 residues. From germline, CDR1 is SGHTA and CDR2 FQGNSA. V shed 5 bases and J shed 4 bases, with 16 bases lying between them. Here the CDR3 reads CASSKGTAGADTQYF. Written as DNA, the CDR3 is TGTGCCAGCAGCAAAGGGACCGCTGGGGCAGATACGCAGTATTTT.

Concerning this clone: One end of the junction fails to match germline, which may point to a read error. V and J are TRBV5-1 and TRBJ2-1; 7 bases line up with TRBD2. The CDR3 length is 14 residues. Germline CDR1 is SGHRS and CDR2 is YFSETQ. CDR3 protein: CASRLGREINEQFF. The CDR3 DNA is TGCGCCAGCAGGTTGGGGCGGGAGATCAATGAGCAGTTCTTC.